The 22 T cell receptor beta chains below were found in one sample sequenced in a study of beta chain features in type 1 diabetes. Expressed TCRB transcripts were sequenced because the isolated RNA had all been reverse transcribed beforehand. The table came from immunoSEQ multiplex PCR; TCRdb's copy has only in-frame clones and leaves some out. Of 600,000 to 650,000 clones listed, around 15% are singletons. The sample was naive CD4+ T cells from blood. These receptors were collected from a man aged 18 to 29 in good health.

This clone was counted between two and nine times. The CDR3: CASSPQGRNNEQFF. As DNA, the CDR3 is TGTGCCAGCAGCCCTCAGGGGCGGAACAATGAGCAGTTCTTC. The chain recombines TRBV6-4 with TRBJ2-1, with D possibly matching TRBD1 (6 bases). Germline V gives CDR1 MRHNA, CDR2 SNTAGT. The CDR3 sequence is 14 residues long. Deletions cut 6 bases from V and 5 bases from J, with 14 bases between.

The chain has TRBV18 and TRBJ2-2; TRBD2 is a possible D gene (6 bases). This CDR3 region has 15 residues. Germline assignment: CDR1 KGHSH and CDR2 LQKENI. V was cut by 2 bases and J by 4 bases, with 11 bases left in between. As DNA, the CDR3 is TGTGCCAGCTCACCAACGGAGGGGATCACCGGGGAGCTGTTTTTT. It encodes CASSPTEGITGELFF. The full variable domain, completed using reference TRBV18 and TRBJ2-2, is NAGVMQNPRHLVRRRGQEARLRCSPMKGHSHVYWYRQLPEEGLKFMVYLQKENIIDESGMPKERFSAEFPKEGPSILRIQQVVRGDSAAYFCASSPTEGITGELFFGEGSRLTVL.

The chain carries TRBV6-5 and TRBJ2-5, with D maybe TRBD2 (5 bases). Trimming stripped 0 bases from V and 5 bases from J, with 13 bases between. The germline gives CDR1 MNHEY, CDR2 SVGAGI. This CDR3 contains 15 residues. CDR3 loop: CASSYSNGERETQYF. CDR3 nucleotides: TGTGCCAGCAGTTACTCGAACGGGGAGCGCGAGACCCAGTACTTC.

This clone was seen more than once but under ten times. This chain joins TRBV2 and TRBJ2-4; weak D call: TRBD2 (7 bases). This CDR3 comprises 19 residues. V dropped 8 bases and J dropped 8 bases, with 34 bases sitting between them. Germline CDR1 SNHLY, CDR2 FYNNEI. The CDR3 nucleotides are TGTGCCAGCCGCGGGGGCAGGCCCTTACTCGAGGGCGGCTCTTACATTCAGTACTTC. Translation: CASRGGRPLLEGGSYIQYF.

The V and J genes are TRBV28 and TRBJ1-5; no definite D call. The CDR3 length is 14 residues. CDR1 is MDHEN, CDR2 SYDVKM, per germline. The V end lost 6 bases, the J end lost 4 bases, and 13 bases lay between the germline ends. Here the CDR3 DNA reads TGTGCCAGCAGACTGGACGGAACAAATCAGCCCCAGCATTTT. It codes for CASRLDGTNQPQHF. Full variable domain (remainder filled in from reference TRBV28 and TRBJ1-5): DVKVTQSSRYLVKRTGEKVFLECVQDMDHENMFWYRQDPGLGLRLIYFSYDVKMKEKGDIPEGYSVSREKKERFSLILESASTNQTSMYLCASRLDGTNQPQHFGDGTRLSIL.

This clone was observed a handful of times. The rearrangement links TRBV7-3 to TRBJ2-1, with D tentatively TRBD1 or TRBD2 (6 bases each). Between the trimmed V and J ends, which lost 5 bases and 7 bases, there was a span of 18 bases. The germline gives CDR1 SGHTA, CDR2 FQGTGA. This CDR3 is built from 15 residues. The CDR3 coding sequence is TGTGCCAGCAGCCCCCGTAGGGGGGAGCTAAATGAGCAGTTCTTC. This encodes CASSPRRGELNEQFF.

This chain joins TRBV5-1 and TRBJ1-4; 11 bases match TRBD1. V dropped 0 bases and J dropped 9; count of bases not matched to a gene: 4. The V gene's germline CDR1 is SGHRS and CDR2 YFSETQ. The CDR3 is 15 amino acids. The CDR3 protein is CASSLDGQGAKKLFF. DNA of the CDR3: TGCGCCAGCAGCTTGGATGGACAGGGGGCGAAAAAACTGTTTTTT.

A few counts support this clone. The chain uses TRBV2 and TRBJ2-1; weak D call: TRBD2 (6 bases). The CDR3 consists of 14 residues. Trimming removed 7 bases at V and 4 bases at J, with 14 bases between. CDR1 SNHLY and CDR2 FYNNEI come from the germline V gene. CDR3 in DNA: TGTGCCAGCACATTTAGCGGCATTTACAATGAGCAGTTCTTC. The encoded protein is CASTFSGIYNEQFF.

The rearrangement links TRBV28 to TRBJ1-2, with no clear D. The CDR3 is 13 residues long. Germline values: CDR1 MDHEN, CDR2 SYDVKM. V was cut by 6 bases and J by 5 bases, with 13 bases left in between. The CDR3 here is CASRTGESYGYTF. The CDR3 coding sequence is TGTGCCAGCAGGACCGGGGAGAGTTATGGCTACACCTTC.

This clone was seen a handful of times. CDR3 DNA sequence: TGTGCCACCAGCAGAGGTAACCCCACGGAAAAACTGTTTTTT. The encoded protein is CATSRGNPTEKLFF. This chain links TRBV15 with TRBJ1-4, with D uncertain. Trimming cost V 1 base and J 8 bases, with 11 bases left between them. From germline, CDR1 is LNHNV and CDR2 YYDKDF (reference sequence). This CDR3 region has 14 residues.

Of note for this clone: Within the sample, other DNA sequences also encode this same CDR3. The CDR3: CSVAGRMNTEAFF. The CDR3 DNA reads TGCAGCGTTGCCGGACGGATGAACACTGAAGCTTTCTTT. The chain couples TRBV29-1 to TRBJ1-1; D is ambiguous. Trimming left V 4 bases short and J 0 bases short, with 9 bases between. This CDR3 contains 13 residues. CDR1 is SQVTM and CDR2 is ANQGSEA in the germline V gene.

Details on this clone: The junction does not match germline at one end; this may be a read error. The rearrangement links TRBV4-1 to TRBJ1-2; possible D gene TRBD1, 6 bases. This CDR3 has 14 residues. Germline V gene data show CDR1 as MGHRA and CDR2 as YSYEKL. The CDR3 DNA reads as TGCGCCAGCAGCCAAGGACAGGACGTCGGGCTGCTCTCCTTC. Residues: CASSQGQDVGLLSF.

This clone was detected only a few times. The chain combines TRBV19 with TRBJ2-3; no clear D. CDR3 length equals 15 residues. Trimming stripped 3 bases from V and 2 bases from J, with 12 bases between. Germline V lookup: CDR1 LNHDA, CDR2 SQIVND (reference sequence). CDR3 sequence (DNA): TGTGCCAGTAGTATTCTGGTCAGATCCACAGATACGCAGTATTTT. Its translation is CASSILVRSTDTQYF.

The genes are TRBV6-1 and TRBJ2-4, with 7 bases aligning to TRBD1. J lost 13 bases, V lost 7 bases, and 16 bases had no gene match. This CDR3 spans 14 amino acids. The germline V gene has CDR1 MNHNS and CDR2 SASEGT. In DNA, the CDR3 is TGTGCCAGCACCCTGGACAGGAATCCCATTGAGCAGTACTTC. It yields the protein CASTLDRNPIEQYF.

The gene calls are TRBV7-2 and TRBJ2-3; D is ambiguous. Trimming shortened V by 1 base and J by 1 base, and 6 bases separated the two germline ends. The germline gives CDR1 SGHTA, CDR2 FQGNSA. The CDR3 is 14 residues long. In DNA form, the CDR3 reads TGTGCCAGCAGCTTAGATACTGGCACAGATACGCAGTATTTT. Its translation: CASSLDTGTDTQYF.

This clone turned up a few times. The J gene is TRBJ2-1, the V gene TRBV5-4; D might be TRBD1 (5 bases). The CDR3 spans 12 residues. Per the germline V gene, CDR1 is SGHNT and CDR2 is YYREEE (reference sequence). Trimming took 1 base from V and 7 from J, leaving 6 bases between them. The CDR3 is CASSLKGNEQFF. CDR3 DNA sequence: TGTGCCAGCAGCTTGAAGGGGAATGAGCAGTTCTTC.

The table lists this clone with a few counts. The chain is built from TRBV29-1 and TRBJ2-3; D is undetermined. The CDR3 runs 13 residues. V was pared by 0 bases and J by 2 bases, with 6 bases between. CDR1 is SQVTM and CDR2 is ANQGSEA in the germline V gene. In DNA, the CDR3 is TGCAGCGTTGAAGAAGGGCACACAGATACGCAGTATTTT. This gives the protein CSVEEGHTDTQYF.

On this clone: Other DNA sequences in this specimen translate into the identical CDR3. This sequence joins TRBV7-9 and TRBJ1-1; 7 bases line up with TRBD1. J gave up 3 bases and V 5 bases, and 3 bases lay outside the gene matches. Germline CDR1 reads SEHNR; CDR2 reads FQNEAQ (reference sequence). The CDR3 runs 13 residues. In DNA, the CDR3 is TGTGCCAGCAGCCTCACAGGGGACACTGAAGCTTTCTTT. Translating it yields CASSLTGDTEAFF. The full variable domain, with the rest looked up from reference TRBV7-9 and TRBJ1-1, is DTGVSQNPRHKITKRGQNVTFRCDPISEHNRLYWYRQTLGQGPEFLTYFQNEAQLEKSRLLSDRFSAERPKGSFSTLEIQRTEQGDSAMYLCASSLTGDTEAFFGQGTRLTVV.

This clone has just a few counts. The chain links TRBV7-2 to TRBJ2-1; no reliable D call. V was clipped by 1 base and J by 7 bases, with 20 bases between them. The CDR3 totals 17 residues. Germline CDR1 SGHTA, CDR2 FQGNSA. The CDR3 DNA sequence: TGTGCCAGCAGCTTAGGGTTAAGGGCGCTCCGGGTAAATGAGCAGTTCTTC. Protein sequence: CASSLGLRALRVNEQFF.

The chain employs TRBV6-5 and TRBJ1-5, with TRBD1 as a possible D gene (5 bases). Germline values: CDR1 MNHEY, CDR2 SVGAGI. The CDR3 covers 14 residues. Trimming stripped 6 bases from V and 3 bases from J, with 12 bases between. The CDR3 DNA follows: TGTGCCAGCAGCCCGGGACGGATCAATCAGCCCCAGCATTTT. It yields the protein CASSPGRINQPQHF.

This clone was recorded a few times. This chain connects TRBV29-1 to TRBJ2-3; 8 bases map to TRBD2. The germline CDR1 and CDR2 sequences are SQVTM and ANQGSEA. The CDR3 runs to 14 residues. Germline trimming cut 2 bases from V and 2 bases from J; bases unmatched to any gene: 3. The CDR3 loop is CSVEFSGNTDTQYF. For the CDR3, the DNA is TGCAGCGTTGAATTTAGCGGGAACACAGATACGCAGTATTTT.

This clone was detected only a few times. This chain uses TRBV5-1 with TRBJ1-2, with unresolved D. Trimming left V 1 base short and J 0 bases short, with 10 bases between. The germline V gene encodes CDR1 SGHRS and CDR2 YFSETQ. The CDR3 is 15 amino acids. The CDR3: CASSLSTRTNYGYTF. The CDR3, as DNA: TGCGCCAGCAGCTTGAGCACACGAACTAACTATGGCTACACCTTC.